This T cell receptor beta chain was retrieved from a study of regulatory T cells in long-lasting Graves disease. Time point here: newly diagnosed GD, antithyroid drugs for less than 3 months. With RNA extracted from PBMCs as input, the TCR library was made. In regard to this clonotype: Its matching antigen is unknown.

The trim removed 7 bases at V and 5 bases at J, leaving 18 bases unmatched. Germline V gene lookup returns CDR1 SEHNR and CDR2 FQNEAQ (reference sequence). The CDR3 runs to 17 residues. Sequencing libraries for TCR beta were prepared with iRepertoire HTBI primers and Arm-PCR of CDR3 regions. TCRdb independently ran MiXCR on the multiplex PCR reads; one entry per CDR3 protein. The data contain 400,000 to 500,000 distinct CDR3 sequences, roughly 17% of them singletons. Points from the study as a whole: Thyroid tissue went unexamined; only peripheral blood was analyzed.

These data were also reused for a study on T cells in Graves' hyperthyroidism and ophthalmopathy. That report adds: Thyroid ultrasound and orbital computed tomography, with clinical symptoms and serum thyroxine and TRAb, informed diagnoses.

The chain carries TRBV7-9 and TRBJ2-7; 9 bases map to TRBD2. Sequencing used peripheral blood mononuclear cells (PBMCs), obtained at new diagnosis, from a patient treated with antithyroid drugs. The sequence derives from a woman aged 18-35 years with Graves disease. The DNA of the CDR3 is TGTGCCAGCACCACCTACCAGGCTAGCGGGGTAGGCAACGAGCAGTACTTC. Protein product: CASTTYQASGVGNEQYF. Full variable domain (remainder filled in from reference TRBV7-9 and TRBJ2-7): DTGVSQNPRHKITKRGQNVTFRCDPISEHNRLYWYRQTLGQGPEFLTYFQNEAQLEKSRLLSDRFSAERPKGSFSTLEIQRTEQGDSAMYLCASTTYQASGVGNEQYFGPGTRLTVT.